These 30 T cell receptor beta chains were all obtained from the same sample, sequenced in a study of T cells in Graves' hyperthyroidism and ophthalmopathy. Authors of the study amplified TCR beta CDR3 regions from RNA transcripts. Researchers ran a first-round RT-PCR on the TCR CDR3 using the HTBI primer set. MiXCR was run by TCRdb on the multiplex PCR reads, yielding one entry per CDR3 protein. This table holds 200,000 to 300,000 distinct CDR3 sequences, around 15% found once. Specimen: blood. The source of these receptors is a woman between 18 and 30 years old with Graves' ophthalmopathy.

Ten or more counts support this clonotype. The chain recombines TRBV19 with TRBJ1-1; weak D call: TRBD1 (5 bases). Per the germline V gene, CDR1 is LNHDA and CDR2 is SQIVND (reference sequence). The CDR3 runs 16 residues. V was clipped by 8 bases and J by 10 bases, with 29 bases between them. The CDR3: CASQTTGASNNNAAFF. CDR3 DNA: TGTGCCAGTCAAACTACCGGGGCAAGCAACAACAATGCAGCTTTCTTT.

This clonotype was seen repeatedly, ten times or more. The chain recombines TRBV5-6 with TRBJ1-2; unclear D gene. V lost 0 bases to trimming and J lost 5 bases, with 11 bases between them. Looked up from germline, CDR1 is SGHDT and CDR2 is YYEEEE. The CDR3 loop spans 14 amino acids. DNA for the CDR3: TGTGCCAGCAGCTTGGGGAATACGGAATATGGCTACACCTTC. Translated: CASSLGNTEYGYTF. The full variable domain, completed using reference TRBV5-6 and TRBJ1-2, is DAGVTQSPTHLIKTRGQQVTLRCSPKSGHDTVSWYQQALGQGPQFIFQYYEEEERQRGNFPDRFSGHQFPNYSSELNVNALLLGDSALYLCASSLGNTEYGYTFGSGTRLTVV.

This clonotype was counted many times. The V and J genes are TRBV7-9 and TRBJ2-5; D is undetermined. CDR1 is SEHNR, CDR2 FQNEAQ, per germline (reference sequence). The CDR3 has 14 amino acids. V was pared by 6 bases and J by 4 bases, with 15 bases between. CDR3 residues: CASRDGSRGETQYF. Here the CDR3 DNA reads TGTGCCAGCAGAGACGGCTCCAGAGGAGAGACCCAGTACTTC. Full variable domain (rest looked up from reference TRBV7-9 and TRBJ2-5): DTGVSQNPRHKITKRGQNVTFRCDPISEHNRLYWYRQTLGQGPEFLTYFQNEAQLEKSRLLSDRFSAERPKGSFSTLEIQRTEQGDSAMYLCASRDGSRGETQYFGPGTRLLVL.

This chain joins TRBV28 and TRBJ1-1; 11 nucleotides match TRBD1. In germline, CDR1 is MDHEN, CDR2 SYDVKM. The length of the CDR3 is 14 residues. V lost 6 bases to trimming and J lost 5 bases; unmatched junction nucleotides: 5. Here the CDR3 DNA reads TGTGCCAGCAGGGGGACAGGGGGTAAGACTGAAGCTTTCTTT. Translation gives CASRGTGGKTEAFF.

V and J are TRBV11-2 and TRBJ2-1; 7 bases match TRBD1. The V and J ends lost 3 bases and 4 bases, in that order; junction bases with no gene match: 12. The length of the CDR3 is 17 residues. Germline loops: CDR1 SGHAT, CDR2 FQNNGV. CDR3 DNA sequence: TGTGCCAGCAGCTTCCACGCGGCAGGGACAGATTACAATGAGCAGTTCTTC. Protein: CASSFHAAGTDYNEQFF.

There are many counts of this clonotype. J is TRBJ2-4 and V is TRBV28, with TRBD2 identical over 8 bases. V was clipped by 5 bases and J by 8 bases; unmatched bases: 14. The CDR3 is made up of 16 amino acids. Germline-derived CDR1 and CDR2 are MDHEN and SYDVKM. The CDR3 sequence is CASSPLAIGGAYIQYF. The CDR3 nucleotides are TGTGCCAGCAGTCCCCTAGCTATCGGGGGGGCCTACATTCAGTACTTC.

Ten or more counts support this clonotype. The CDR3 loop is CAISASDQETQYF. CDR3 nucleotides: TGTGCCATCAGTGCTTCAGACCAAGAGACCCAGTACTTC. The rearrangement joins TRBV10-3 to TRBJ2-5, with D uncertain. The V gene's germline CDR1 is ENHRY and CDR2 SYGVKD. Trimming left V 4 bases short and J 0 bases short, with 6 bases between. The CDR3 is 13 residues long.

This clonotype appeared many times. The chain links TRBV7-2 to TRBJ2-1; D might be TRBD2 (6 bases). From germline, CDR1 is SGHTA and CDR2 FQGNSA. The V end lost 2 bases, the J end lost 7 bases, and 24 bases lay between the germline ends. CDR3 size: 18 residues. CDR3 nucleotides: TGTGCCAGCAGCTTAAGGGTAACTGCCGGGATGGAGGGGAATGAGCAGTTCTTC. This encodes CASSLRVTAGMEGNEQFF.

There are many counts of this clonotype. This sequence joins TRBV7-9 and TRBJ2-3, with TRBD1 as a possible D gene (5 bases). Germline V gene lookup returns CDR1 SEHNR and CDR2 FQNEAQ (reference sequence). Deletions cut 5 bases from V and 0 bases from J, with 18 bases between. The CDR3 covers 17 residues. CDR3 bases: TGTGCCAGCAGCACCTCAGACAGCACCCAAAGCACAGATACGCAGTATTTT. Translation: CASSTSDSTQSTDTQYF.

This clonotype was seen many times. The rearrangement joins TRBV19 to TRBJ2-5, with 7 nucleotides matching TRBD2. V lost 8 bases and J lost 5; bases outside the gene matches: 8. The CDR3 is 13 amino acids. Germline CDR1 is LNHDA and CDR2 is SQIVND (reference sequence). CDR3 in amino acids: CASGGDGRETQYF. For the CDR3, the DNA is TGTGCCAGTGGGGGGGACGGAAGGGAGACCCAGTACTTC.

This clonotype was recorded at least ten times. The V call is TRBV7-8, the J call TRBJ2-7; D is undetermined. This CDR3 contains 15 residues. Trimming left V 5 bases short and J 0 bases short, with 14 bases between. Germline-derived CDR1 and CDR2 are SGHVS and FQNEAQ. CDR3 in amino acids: CASSLGRTSSYEQYF. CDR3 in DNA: TGTGCCAGCAGCCTAGGACGGACCAGCTCCTACGAGCAGTACTTC.

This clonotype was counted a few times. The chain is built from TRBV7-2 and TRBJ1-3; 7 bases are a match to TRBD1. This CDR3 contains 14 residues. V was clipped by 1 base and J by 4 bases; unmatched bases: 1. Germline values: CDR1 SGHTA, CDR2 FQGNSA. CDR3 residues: CASSLGDRGNTIYF. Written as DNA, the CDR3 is TGTGCCAGCAGCTTAGGGGACAGAGGAAACACCATATATTTT. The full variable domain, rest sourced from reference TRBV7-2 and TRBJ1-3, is GAGVSQSPSNKVTEKGKDVELRCDPISGHTALYWYRQSLGQGLEFLIYFQGNSAPDKSGLPSDRFSAERTGGSVSTLTIQRTQQEDSAVYLCASSLGDRGNTIYFGEGSWLTVV.

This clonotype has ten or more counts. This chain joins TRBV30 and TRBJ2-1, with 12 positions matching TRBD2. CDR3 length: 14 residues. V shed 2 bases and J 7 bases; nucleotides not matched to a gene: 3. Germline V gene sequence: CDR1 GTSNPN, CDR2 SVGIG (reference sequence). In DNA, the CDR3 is TGTGCCTGGAGTCGTCTAGCGGGAGGGAATGAGCAGTTCTTC. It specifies CAWSRLAGGNEQFF.

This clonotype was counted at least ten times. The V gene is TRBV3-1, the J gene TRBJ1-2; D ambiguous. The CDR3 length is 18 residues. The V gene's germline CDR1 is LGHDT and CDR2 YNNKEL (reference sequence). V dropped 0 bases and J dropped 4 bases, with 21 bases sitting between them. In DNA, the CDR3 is TGTGCCAGCAGCCAAGAGGTTAGAGGCCTCCGATGGAGCTATGGCTACACCTTC. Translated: CASSQEVRGLRWSYGYTF.

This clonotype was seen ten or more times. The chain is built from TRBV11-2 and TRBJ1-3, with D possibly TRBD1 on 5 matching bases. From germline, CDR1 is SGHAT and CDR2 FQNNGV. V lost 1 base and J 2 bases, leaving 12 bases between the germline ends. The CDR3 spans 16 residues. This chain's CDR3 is CASSLVARVPGNTIYF. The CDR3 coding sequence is TGTGCCAGCAGCTTAGTCGCCAGGGTACCTGGAAACACCATATATTTT.

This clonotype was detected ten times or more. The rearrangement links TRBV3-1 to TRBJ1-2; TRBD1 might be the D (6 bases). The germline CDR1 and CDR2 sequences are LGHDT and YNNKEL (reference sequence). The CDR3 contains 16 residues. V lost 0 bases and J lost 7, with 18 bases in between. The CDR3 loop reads CASSQDTGSVFSGYTF. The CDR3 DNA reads TGTGCCAGCAGCCAAGACACAGGGTCGGTTTTTTCTGGCTACACCTTC.

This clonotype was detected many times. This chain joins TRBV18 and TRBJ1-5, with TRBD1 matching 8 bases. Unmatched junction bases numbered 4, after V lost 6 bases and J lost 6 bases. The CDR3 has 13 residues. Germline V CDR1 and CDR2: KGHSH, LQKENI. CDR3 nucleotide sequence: TGTGCCAGCTCCACAACAGGGGGTCAGCCCCAGCATTTT. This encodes CASSTTGGQPQHF.

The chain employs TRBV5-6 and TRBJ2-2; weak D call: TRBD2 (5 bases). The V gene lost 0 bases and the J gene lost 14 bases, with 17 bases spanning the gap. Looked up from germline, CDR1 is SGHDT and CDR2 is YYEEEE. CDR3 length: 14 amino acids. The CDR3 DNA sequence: TGTGCCAGCAGCTTGGGAAGGATCCCGGGGAAACTGTTTTTT. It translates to CASSLGRIPGKLFF.

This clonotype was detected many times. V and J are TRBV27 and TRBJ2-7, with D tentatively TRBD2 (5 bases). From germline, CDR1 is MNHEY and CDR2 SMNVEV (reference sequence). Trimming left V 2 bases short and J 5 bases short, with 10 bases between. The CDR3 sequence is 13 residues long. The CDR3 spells CASSLLADHEQYF. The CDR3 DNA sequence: TGTGCCAGCAGTTTACTAGCTGACCACGAGCAGTACTTC.

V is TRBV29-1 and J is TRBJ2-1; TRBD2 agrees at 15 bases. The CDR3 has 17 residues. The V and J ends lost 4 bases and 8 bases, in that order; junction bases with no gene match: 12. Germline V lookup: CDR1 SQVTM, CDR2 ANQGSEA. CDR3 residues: CSVGSPTGTSGRYEQFF. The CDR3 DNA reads TGCAGCGTTGGGTCTCCGACCGGGACTAGCGGGAGGTATGAGCAGTTCTTC.

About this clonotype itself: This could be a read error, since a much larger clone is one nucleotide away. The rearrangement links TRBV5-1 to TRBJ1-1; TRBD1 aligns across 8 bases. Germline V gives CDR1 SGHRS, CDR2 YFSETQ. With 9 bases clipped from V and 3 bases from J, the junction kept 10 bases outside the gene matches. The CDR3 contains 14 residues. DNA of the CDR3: TGCGCCAACAGGCCGGGACAGGCCGACACTGAAGCTTTCTTT. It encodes CANRPGQADTEAFF.

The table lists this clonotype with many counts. The CDR3: CASSLSSEETQYF. The DNA of the CDR3 is TGTGCCAGCAGCTTATCTAGCGAGGAGACCCAGTACTTC. The chain links TRBV7-3 to TRBJ2-5, with a possible D match to TRBD2 (6 bases). Deletions cut 2 bases from V and 5 bases from J, with 9 bases between. This CDR3 has 13 amino acids. Germline lookup yields CDR1 SGHTA and CDR2 FQGTGA.

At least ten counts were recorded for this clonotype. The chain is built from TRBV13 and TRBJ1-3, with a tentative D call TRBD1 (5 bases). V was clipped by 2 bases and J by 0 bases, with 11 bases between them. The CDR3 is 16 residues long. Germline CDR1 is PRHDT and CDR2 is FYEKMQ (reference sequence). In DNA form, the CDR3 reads TGTGCCAGCAGCTTAAACCCAGGGACCTCTGGAAACACCATATATTTT. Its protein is CASSLNPGTSGNTIYF.

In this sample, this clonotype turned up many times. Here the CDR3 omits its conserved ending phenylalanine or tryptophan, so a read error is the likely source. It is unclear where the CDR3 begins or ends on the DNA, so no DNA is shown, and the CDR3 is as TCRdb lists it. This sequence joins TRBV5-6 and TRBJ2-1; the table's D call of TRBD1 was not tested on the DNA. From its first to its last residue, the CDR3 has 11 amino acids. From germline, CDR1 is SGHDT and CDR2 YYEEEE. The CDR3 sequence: CASSSGGPSSL.

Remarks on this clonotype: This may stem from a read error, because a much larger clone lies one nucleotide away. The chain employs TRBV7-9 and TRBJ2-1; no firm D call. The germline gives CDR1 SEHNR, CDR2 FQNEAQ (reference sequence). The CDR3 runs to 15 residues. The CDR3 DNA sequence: TGTGCCAGCGGCTTAGAGGTCATTCTCAACAATGAGCAGTTCTTC. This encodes CASGLEVILNNEQFF.

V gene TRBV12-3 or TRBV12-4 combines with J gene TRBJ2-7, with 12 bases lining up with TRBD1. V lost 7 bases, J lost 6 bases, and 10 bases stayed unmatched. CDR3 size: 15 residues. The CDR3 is CASTGPGQGASEQYF. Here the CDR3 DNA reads TGTGCCAGCACTGGGCCGGGACAGGGGGCGTCCGAGCAGTACTTC.

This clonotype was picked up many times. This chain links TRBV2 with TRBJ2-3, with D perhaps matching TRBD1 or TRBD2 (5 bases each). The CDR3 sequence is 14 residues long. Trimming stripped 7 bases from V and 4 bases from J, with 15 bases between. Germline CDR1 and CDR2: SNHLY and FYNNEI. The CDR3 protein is CASTEAGIADTQYF. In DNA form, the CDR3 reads TGTGCCAGCACGGAGGCAGGGATCGCAGATACGCAGTATTTT.

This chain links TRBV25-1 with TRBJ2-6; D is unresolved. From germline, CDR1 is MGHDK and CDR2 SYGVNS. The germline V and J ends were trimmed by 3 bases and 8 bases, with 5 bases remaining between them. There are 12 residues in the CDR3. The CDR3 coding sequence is TGTGCCAGCAGTGAGGGGACCAACGTCCTGACTTTC. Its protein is CASSEGTNVLTF. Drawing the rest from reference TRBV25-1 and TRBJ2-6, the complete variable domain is EADIYQTPRYLVIGTGKKITLECSQTMGHDKMYWYQQDPGMELHLIHYSYGVNSTEKGDLSSESTVSRIRTEHFPLTLESARPSHTSQYLCASSEGTNVLTFGAGSRLTVL.

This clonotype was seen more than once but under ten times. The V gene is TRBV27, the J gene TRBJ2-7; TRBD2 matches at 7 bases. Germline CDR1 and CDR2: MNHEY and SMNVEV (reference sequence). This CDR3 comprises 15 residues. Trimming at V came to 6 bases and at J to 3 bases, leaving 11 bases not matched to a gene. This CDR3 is CASREIGGGFYEQYF. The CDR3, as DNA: TGTGCCAGCAGAGAAATTGGCGGGGGTTTCTACGAGCAGTACTTC.

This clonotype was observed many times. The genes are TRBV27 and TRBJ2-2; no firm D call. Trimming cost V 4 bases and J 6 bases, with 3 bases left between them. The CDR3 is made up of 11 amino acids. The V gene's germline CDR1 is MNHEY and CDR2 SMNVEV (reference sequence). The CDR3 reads CASSSPGELFF. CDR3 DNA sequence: TGTGCCAGCAGTTCTCCCGGGGAGCTGTTTTTT.